The source of this T cell receptor (beta chain) is a study of vaccination effects on CD4 cells after COVID-19. Remarks on this clone: The antigen remains unidentified.

J lost 3 bases, V lost 4 bases, and 5 bases had no gene match. Germline V gives CDR1 SQVTM, CDR2 ANQGSEA. This CDR3 region has 14 residues. Viral peptide pools were used in the ViraFEST assay to expand antigen-specific CD4+ T cells, and sequencing came afterward. Having been cultured for approximately ten days, the cells underwent CD4+ T cell isolation. No vaccinee had earlier SARS-CoV-2 infection, and nucleocapsid antibodies were negative. Clones were read by immunoSEQ multiplex PCR, and TCRdb kept only the in-frame ones, dropping some. This table has roughly 67,000 clones, roughly 79% appearing once.

Source: CD4+ T cells from PBMCs cultured with SARS-CoV-2 spike peptides, taken before COVID-19 vaccination. This clonotype was obtained from a human donor who received a COVID-19 vaccine. The J gene is TRBJ1-2, the V gene TRBV29-1; TRBD1 matches 10 bases. Here the CDR3 DNA reads TGCAGCGTTGGGGACAGGGGTTTTGACTATGGCTACACCTTC. Amino acid sequence: CSVGDRGFDYGYTF.